Listed here are 7 T cell receptor beta chains from one sample, sequenced in a study of blood T cell repertoires in COVID-19. The repertoire was sequenced with immunoSEQ multiplex PCR; TCRdb's copy has only in-frame clones and lacks some. The sample contains under 250,000 clones, 80% of which appear only once. Specimen: peripheral blood. The source is a human donor in a cohort sampled during active COVID-19.

The V and J genes are TRBV18 and TRBJ1-4, with 7 nucleotides matching TRBD1. The V gene end was trimmed by 1 base and the J gene end by 0 bases; junction bases not matched to a gene: 2. Germline V gives CDR1 KGHSH, CDR2 LQKENI. This CDR3 has 16 residues. CDR3 DNA sequence: TGTGCCAGCTCACCACAGGGGGCAGCAACTAATGAAAAACTGTTTTTT. This translates into CASSPQGAATNEKLFF.

As concerns this clone: At one of its ends the junction is not consistent with the germline gene, which may arise from a read error. The rearrangement joins TRBV19 to TRBJ2-3; 9 bases line up with TRBD2. Germline assignment: CDR1 LNHDA and CDR2 SQIVND (reference sequence). CDR3 length equals 18 residues. Written as DNA, the CDR3 is TGTGCCGGTAGAACCGTAGCGGGGGCTATACTAAGTGAGGATACGCAGTATTTT. This codes for CAGRTVAGAILSEDTQYF.

The CDR3 DNA reads as TGTGCCAGCAGCACGACAGGGGGATTGTCTGAAGCTTTCTTT. It is translated as CASSTTGGLSEAFF. The chain joins TRBV7-9 to TRBJ1-1, with 9 bases matching TRBD1. The CDR3 is 14 residues long. V shed 5 bases, J shed 6 bases, and the junction held 7 bases outside the gene matches. Germline V CDR1 and CDR2: SEHNR, FQNEAQ (reference sequence).

The chain carries TRBV12-3 or TRBV12-4 and TRBJ1-1; no definite D call. CDR3 size: 13 residues. With 3 bases removed from V and 3 bases from J, the gap between germline ends came to 8 bases. The CDR3 loop is CASSFVRDTEAFF. The DNA of the CDR3 is TGTGCCAGCAGTTTTGTGCGGGACACTGAAGCTTTCTTT.

This clone was observed once. The chain joins TRBV3-1 (or the pseudogene TRBV3-2) to TRBJ2-7, with D tentatively TRBD2 (5 bases). The CDR3 sequence is 15 residues long. V was pared by 1 base and J by 5 bases, with 15 bases between. Germline V gene lookup returns CDR1 LGHDT and CDR2 YNNKEL (reference sequence). The CDR3 coding sequence is TGTGCCAGCAGCCAAGGGCGGGCCCTAACCCACGAGCAGTACTTC. Its translation is CASSQGRALTHEQYF.

The chain employs TRBV28 and TRBJ2-1; a weak D match, TRBD2 (5 bases). Germline V gene data show CDR1 as MDHEN and CDR2 as SYDVKM. CDR3 length equals 15 residues. The ends were cut back, 5 bases at V and 8 bases at J, with 19 bases in the middle. CDR3 region: CASSPSKGGLDEQFF. The CDR3 DNA reads as TGTGCCAGCAGTCCCTCCAAGGGCGGGTTGGATGAGCAGTTCTTC.

This clone was found once. The chain joins TRBV11-3 to TRBJ2-5; 12 bases fit TRBD1. The CDR3 sequence is 15 residues long. Losses at the gene ends were 5 bases for V and 4 bases for J; bases not matched to a gene: 5. Looked up from germline, CDR1 is SGHNT and CDR2 is YENEEA. DNA of the CDR3: TGTGCCAGCAGCCCGGGACAGGGGGCGCGAGAGACCCAGTACTTC. It codes for CASSPGQGARETQYF.